The entry below describes one T cell receptor beta chain. The antigen remains undetermined. There were TCR beta CDR3 regions amplified from RNA transcripts. HTBI primers drove first-round RT-PCR of the TCR CDR3. One entry per CDR3 protein, called by TCRdb with MiXCR from the multiplex PCR reads. The sample includes about 270,000 distinct CDR3 sequences, roughly 22% of them seen just once. J was trimmed by 7 bases and V by 3 bases; bases with no gene match: 8. The CDR3 length is 14 residues. The data stem from a study of T cells in Graves' hyperthyroidism and ophthalmopathy. Study results and limitations: The model identified upcoming ophthalmopathy a median around 6 months ahead of onset.

The source material was blood. The receptor comes from a woman aged 40 to 50 with Graves' ophthalmopathy. The chain links TRBV12-3 or TRBV12-4 to TRBJ2-7; 8 bases are shared with TRBD2. In nucleotides, the CDR3 is TGTGCCAGCAGTTTTCAGCTGACTAGCGCGGAGCAGTACTTC. Its translation is CASSFQLTSAEQYF.